Following are 6 T cell receptor beta chains from one sample sequenced in a study of blood T cell repertoires in COVID-19. Some clones are missing from TCRdb's copy, which holds only in-frame ones; the method was immunoSEQ multiplex PCR. The repertoire includes a few hundred thousand clones, roughly 84% of them detected once, and 15% to 20% sits in the top ten. The sequenced sample was peripheral blood. These receptors came from a man in his forties or fifties with COVID-19, enrolled during active disease.

This clone showed up just a few times. V and J are TRBV19 and TRBJ1-5; 10 bases map to TRBD1. V was pared by 7 bases and J by 7 bases, with 10 bases of the junction left unmatched. Looked up from germline, CDR1 is LNHDA and CDR2 is SQIVND (reference sequence). The CDR3 has 15 residues. The CDR3 is CASNYPGQGRQPQHF. As DNA, the CDR3 is TGTGCCAGTAATTACCCGGGACAGGGGCGGCAGCCCCAGCATTTT.

V is TRBV9 and J is TRBJ1-2; 8 nucleotides line up with TRBD1. Germline assignment: CDR1 SGDLS and CDR2 YYNGEE. The CDR3 runs to 18 residues. Trimming cost V 2 bases and J 4 bases; bases outside gene matches: 16. CDR3 in amino acids: CASSVGGATGAFGYGYTF. CDR3 DNA sequence: TGTGCCAGCAGCGTCGGAGGGGCGACAGGGGCCTTTGGCTATGGCTACACCTTC.

As DNA, the CDR3 is TGTGCCAGCAGCCAATATGTCAGCGGGGGTGCAGATACGCAGTATTTT. Its protein product is CASSQYVSGGADTQYF. V gene TRBV3-1 (or the pseudogene TRBV3-2) combines with J gene TRBJ2-3; 8 bases match TRBD2. V dropped 2 bases and J dropped 4; count of bases not matched to a gene: 8. Germline V gene lookup returns CDR1 LGHDT and CDR2 YNNKEL (reference sequence). The CDR3 runs 16 residues.

This clone was seen a single time. This rearrangement joins TRBV2 to TRBJ2-3, with D possibly TRBD1 on 5 matching bases. Trimming removed 7 bases from V and 4 bases from J, with 18 bases in between. Per the germline V gene, CDR1 is SNHLY and CDR2 is FYNNEI. The CDR3 extends over 15 amino acids. The CDR3 here is CASTSAQGGSDTQYF. The CDR3 DNA is TGTGCCAGCACCAGCGCCCAGGGTGGATCAGATACGCAGTATTTT.

The CDR3 here is CASGPGTGGNIQYF. CDR3 in DNA: TGTGCCAGCGGTCCCGGGACAGGGGGAAACATTCAGTACTTC. V and J are TRBV19 and TRBJ2-4; 11 bases align to TRBD1. The V segment lost 9 bases and the J segment 6 bases; nucleotides outside the gene matches: 7. CDR3 size: 14 residues. Germline CDR1 LNHDA, CDR2 SQIVND (reference sequence).

This rearrangement joins TRBV7-9 to TRBJ2-5, with D possibly being TRBD2 (6 bases). CDR1 SEHNR and CDR2 FQNEAQ come from the germline V gene (reference sequence). V lost 5 bases, J lost 1 base, and 23 bases lay in between. The CDR3 totals 18 residues. The chain's CDR3 is CASSQWGPGRGVQETQYF. CDR3 in DNA: TGTGCCAGCAGCCAGTGGGGACCCGGGCGGGGAGTCCAAGAGACCCAGTACTTC.